The 30 T cell receptor beta chains in this list originate from one sample, sequenced in a study of metastatic and nonmetastatic thyroid tumors. Treatment of any kind had been given to no patient before thyroid surgery. TCRdb re-clonotyped the PCR reads through MiXCR. The sample records under 4,000 clones, 20% to 25% being singletons. Source material: tumor tissue. These TCRs come from a male donor with papillary thyroid cancer or a benign thyroid nodule (not recorded which). Some clones in this sample may be carry-over from other donors' samples.

This clone was seen only a few times. CDR3 nucleotides: TGTGCCATCCGGAACACCGGGGAGCTGTTTTTT. This gives the protein CAIRNTGELFF. The rearrangement uses TRBV12-3 or TRBV12-4 and TRBJ2-2; D gene unclear. The germline V and J ends were trimmed by 10 bases and 1 base, with 4 bases remaining between them. The CDR3 is 11 amino acids.

This clone was counted many times. This chain links TRBV20-1 with TRBJ2-5; D is unresolved. The germline gives CDR1 DFQATT, CDR2 SNEGSKA (reference sequence). The CDR3 loop spans 12 amino acids. The V and J ends lost 6 bases and 3 bases respectively, with 11 bases between them. CDR3 amino acids: CSAAAHKETQYF. The CDR3, as DNA: TGCAGTGCGGCAGCTCATAAAGAGACCCAGTACTTC.

This clone counts as large. The chain recombines TRBV27 with TRBJ2-5; 13 positions match TRBD2. The CDR3 has 15 amino acids. The ends lost 6 bases at V and 5 bases at J; junction bases unmatched: 6. CDR1 is MNHEY and CDR2 is SMNVEV in the germline V gene (reference sequence). The CDR3 loop reads CASSKGLAGEETQYF. CDR3 nucleotides: TGTGCCAGCAGCAAAGGACTAGCGGGAGAGGAGACCCAGTACTTC.

This clone was counted ten times or more. The rearrangement links TRBV18 to TRBJ1-1; D is ambiguous. This CDR3 has 16 residues. The V end was cut by 6 bases, the J end by 1 base, with 18 bases between. Germline V CDR1 and CDR2: KGHSH, LQKENI. This chain's CDR3 is CASSPPSTGRNTEAFF. In DNA form, the CDR3 reads TGTGCCAGCTCCCCTCCCAGTACCGGTAGGAACACTGAAGCTTTCTTT.

Only a few counts were recorded for this clone. The rearrangement links TRBV2 to TRBJ1-5; unclear D gene. With 3 bases removed from V and 1 base from J, the gap between germline ends came to 7 bases. The germline CDR1 and CDR2 sequences are SNHLY and FYNNEI. The CDR3 extends over 14 amino acids. The CDR3 loop reads CASSEFGSNQPQHF. The CDR3 DNA reads TGTGCCAGCAGTGAGTTCGGGAGCAATCAGCCCCAGCATTTT.

Sample share makes this clone medium-sized. The chain's CDR3 is CASSPTGNTEAFF. Here the CDR3 DNA reads TGTGCCAGCAGCCCGACAGGGAACACTGAAGCTTTCTTT. The chain couples TRBV6-4 to TRBJ1-1, with D perhaps matching TRBD1 (6 bases). Germline CDR1 reads MRHNA; CDR2 reads SNTAGT. Between the trimmed V and J ends, which lost 6 bases and 1 base, there was a span of 9 bases. The length of the CDR3 is 13 residues.

The rearrangement links TRBV20-1 to TRBJ2-3, with 14 bases matching TRBD2. This CDR3 has 15 residues. Germline loops: CDR1 DFQATT, CDR2 SNEGSKA (reference sequence). The V gene end was trimmed by 5 bases and the J gene end by 2 bases; junction bases not matched to a gene: 3. This CDR3 reads CSAPGLAGDTDTQYF. CDR3 coding DNA: TGCAGTGCTCCGGGACTAGCGGGAGACACAGATACGCAGTATTTT.

This clone occurred a few times. The junction and the germline gene differ at one end; a read error may be behind it. The J gene is TRBJ1-6, the V gene TRBV28, with D possibly being TRBD1 (6 bases). The CDR3 extends over 12 amino acids. Germline V lookup: CDR1 MDHEN, CDR2 SYDVKM. In DNA, the CDR3 is TGTTCCAGCAGGCGACAGGCTTCACCCCTCCACTTT. Protein: CSSRRQASPLHF.

The CDR3 sequence is CATSREGGSWNEQFF. Written as DNA, the CDR3 is TGTGCCACCAGCAGAGAGGGGGGCTCGTGGAATGAGCAGTTCTTC. The chain employs TRBV15 and TRBJ2-1; D may be TRBD1 or TRBD2 (6 bases each). Deletions cut 0 bases from V and 7 bases from J, with 13 bases between. CDR3 length: 15 residues. CDR1 is LNHNV and CDR2 is YYDKDF in the germline V gene (reference sequence). The variable domain in full, completed from reference TRBV15 and TRBJ2-1, reads DAMVIQNPRYQVTQFGKPVTLSCSQTLNHNVMYWYQQKSSQAPKLLFHYYDKDFNNEADTPDNFQSRRPNTSFCFLDIRSPGLGDTAMYLCATSREGGSWNEQFFGPGTRLTVL.

The chain couples TRBV6-5 to TRBJ2-7; 11 bases agree with TRBD2. This CDR3 spans 17 amino acids. The germline CDR1 and CDR2 sequences are MNHEY and SVGAGI. V was pared by 0 bases and J by 4 bases, with 8 bases of the junction left unmatched. For the CDR3, the DNA is TGTGCCAGCAGTTACTCGATGAGGGCTAGCGGGGGGTACGAGCAGTACTTC. The encoded protein is CASSYSMRASGGYEQYF.

This clone is termed medium-sized. This chain's CDR3 is CSAPPIGTGEYEQYF. CDR3 bases: TGCAGTGCCCCGCCTATTGGGACAGGGGAATACGAGCAGTACTTC. The chain combines TRBV20-1 with TRBJ2-7; 10 positions match TRBD1. This CDR3 comprises 15 residues. Losses at the gene ends were 6 bases for V and 4 bases for J; bases not matched to a gene: 12. Per germline, CDR1 DFQATT and CDR2 SNEGSKA (reference sequence).

By share, this clone counts as medium-sized (0.01 to 0.1%). The V gene is TRBV29-1, the J gene TRBJ2-6; unclear D gene. Germline V CDR1 and CDR2: SQVTM, ANQGSEA. The CDR3 is 13 amino acids. V lost 5 bases, J lost 12 bases, and 17 bases lay in between. The CDR3 loop reads CSVLGFLSSVLTF. CDR3 nucleotides: TGCAGCGTTTTAGGTTTCTTGTCAAGCGTCCTGACTTTC.

This rearrangement joins TRBV20-1 to TRBJ2-7, with 9 bases aligning to TRBD2. J lost 3 bases, V lost 0 bases, and 9 bases had no gene match. The V gene's germline CDR1 is DFQATT and CDR2 SNEGSKA (reference sequence). CDR3 length equals 16 residues. The CDR3 sequence is CSARDEASGNLYEQYF. CDR3 nucleotides: TGCAGTGCTAGAGATGAGGCTAGCGGGAATCTCTACGAGCAGTACTTC.

This clone was detected many times. The genes are TRBV5-6 and TRBJ2-3; D unresolved. V was cut by 2 bases and J by 2 bases, with 12 bases left in between. The CDR3 consists of 15 residues. CDR1 and CDR2 from the germline V gene are SGHDT and YYEEEE. The CDR3 nucleotides read TGTGCCAGCAGCTTTACTCCTTTTCCCACAGATACGCAGTATTTT. Translation: CASSFTPFPTDTQYF.

This clone is medium-sized in the sample. The chain is built from TRBV5-1 and TRBJ2-7, with D perhaps TRBD1 (6 bases). Per the germline V gene, CDR1 is SGHRS and CDR2 is YFSETQ. The ends were cut back, 0 bases at V and 7 bases at J, with 17 bases in the middle. There are 15 residues in the CDR3. This chain's CDR3 is CASSLGPSGVGEQYF. Here the CDR3 DNA reads TGCGCCAGCAGCTTGGGCCCTTCAGGGGTAGGTGAGCAGTACTTC.

This clone was found many times. The chain uses TRBV13 and TRBJ1-6; 10 positions match TRBD1. Germline V gene sequence: CDR1 PRHDT, CDR2 FYEKMQ (reference sequence). CDR3 length equals 16 residues. J lost 10 bases, V lost 1 base, and 7 bases had no gene match. CDR3 in DNA: TGTGCCAGCAGCTTAGCGGGACAGGGGTGGGAATCACCCCTCCACTTT. It encodes CASSLAGQGWESPLHF.

For this clone: One junction end does not reproduce the germline sequence, and a read error may be involved. V and J are TRBV7-2 and TRBJ2-1; possibly TRBD2 for D (5 bases). CDR3 length: 16 residues. The germline V gene encodes CDR1 SGHTA and CDR2 FQGNSA. CDR3 amino acids: CDSSSIGIESYNEQFF. The DNA of the CDR3 is TGTGACAGCAGCTCAATCGGGATCGAGTCCTACAATGAGCAGTTCTTC.

The V and J genes are TRBV5-1 and TRBJ2-7, with 7 bases lining up with TRBD2. CDR1 is SGHRS, CDR2 YFSETQ, per germline. After removal of 0 bases from V and 5 bases from J, the junction contained 2 bases not matched to a gene. The CDR3 has 13 amino acids. The CDR3 sequence: CASSLVGGNEQYF. The CDR3 DNA follows: TGCGCCAGCAGCTTGGTGGGAGGGAACGAGCAGTACTTC.

This clone was detected only once. The chain employs TRBV6-4 and TRBJ2-2; no clear D gene. CDR3 length equals 13 residues. V was clipped by 6 bases and J by 2 bases, with 7 bases between them. The germline V gene encodes CDR1 MRHNA and CDR2 SNTAGT. CDR3: CASSLFNTGELFF. Written as DNA, the CDR3 is TGTGCCAGCAGCCTTTTTAACACCGGGGAGCTGTTTTTT.

The rearrangement links TRBV6-1 to TRBJ2-7; 7 bases line up with TRBD1. CDR1 is MNHNS and CDR2 is SASEGT in the germline V gene. V lost 2 bases, J lost 4 bases, and 5 bases stayed unmatched. The CDR3 is 14 residues long. CDR3 region: CASSERGQKYEQYF. The CDR3 nucleotides read TGTGCCAGCAGTGAAAGGGGACAGAAATACGAGCAGTACTTC.

The CDR3 nucleotides are TGCGCCAGCAGCTTGGCTGGGGCCAACGTCCTGACTTTC. It codes for CASSLAGANVLTF. The rearrangement joins TRBV5-1 to TRBJ2-6; no clear D gene. CDR3 size: 13 residues. V dropped 0 bases and J dropped 2 bases, with 0 bases sitting between them. Germline values: CDR1 SGHRS, CDR2 YFSETQ.

V usage is TRBV11-2 and J usage is TRBJ1-2; D ambiguous. The CDR3 totals 14 residues. CDR1 and CDR2 (germline): SGHAT, FQNNGV. V lost 2 bases and J 2 bases, leaving 9 bases between the germline ends. In DNA, the CDR3 is TGTGCCAGCAGCTTAAGCAGGACCAACTATGGCTACACCTTC. Translated: CASSLSRTNYGYTF. Using reference TRBV11-2 and TRBJ1-2 for the parts outside the CDR3, the full variable domain is EAGVAQSPRYKIIEKRQSVAFWCNPISGHATLYWYQQILGQGPKLLIQFQNNGVVDDSQLPKDRFSAERLKGVDSTLKIQPAKLEDSAVYLCASSLSRTNYGYTFGSGTRLTVV.

This clone rates as medium-sized. The gene calls are TRBV10-3 and TRBJ2-7; a weak D match, TRBD1 (6 bases). Germline V gene sequence: CDR1 ENHRY, CDR2 SYGVKD. The CDR3 is made up of 13 amino acids. V gave up 7 bases and J gave up 4 bases, with 14 bases separating them. The CDR3 sequence: CAINPGQGYEQYF. As DNA, the CDR3 is TGTGCCATCAATCCGGGACAAGGGTACGAGCAGTACTTC.

This chain links TRBV5-1 with TRBJ1-2, with 7 bases matching TRBD1. After removal of 1 base from V and 5 bases from J, the junction contained 8 bases not matched to a gene. The CDR3 has 15 amino acids. Germline-derived CDR1 and CDR2 are SGHRS and YFSETQ. For the CDR3, the DNA is TGCGCCAGCAGCTTGACAGGGGAAAGTGGATATGGCTACACCTTC. Translating gives CASSLTGESGYGYTF.

This chain joins TRBV6-9 and TRBJ2-5; D remains ambiguous. The CDR3 is 14 residues long. V was clipped by 2 bases and J by 1 base, with 8 bases between them. Germline V CDR1 and CDR2: MNHGY, SVAAGI. DNA of the CDR3: TGTGCCAGCAGTTATAGTAGGATCCAAGAGACCCAGTACTTC. Translated: CASSYSRIQETQYF.

This clone was detected ten times or more. The chain uses TRBV13 and TRBJ2-3; TRBD1 or TRBD2 may be the D gene (5 bases each). CDR3 length equals 16 residues. Trimming left V 5 bases short and J 1 base short, with 16 bases between. The V gene's germline CDR1 is PRHDT and CDR2 FYEKMQ (reference sequence). This CDR3 is CASSTSGTSGTDTQYF. The CDR3 DNA follows: TGTGCCAGCAGCACCTCCGGGACCTCCGGCACAGATACGCAGTATTTT.

This clone is medium-sized. This chain joins TRBV11-3 and TRBJ1-1; tentatively, D is TRBD1 (5 bases). The CDR3 sequence is 13 residues long. Per the germline V gene, CDR1 is SGHNT and CDR2 is YENEEA. Trimming cost V 5 bases and J 6 bases, with 13 bases left between them. CDR3 bases: TGTGCCAGCAGCCCCCGGGGGAGCGCTGAAGCTTTCTTT. As protein: CASSPRGSAEAFF.

Of note for this clone: The same CDR3 is also encoded by other DNA sequences in this sample. The chain uses TRBV6-1 and TRBJ2-7, with a tentative D call TRBD2 (5 bases). The CDR3 extends over 13 amino acids. CDR1 and CDR2 (germline): MNHNS, SASEGT. Trimming took 5 bases from V and 1 from J, leaving 9 bases between them. The CDR3 region has the DNA TGTGCCAGCAGTCTTTCGGGGTCCTACGAGCAGTACTTC. It yields the protein CASSLSGSYEQYF.

In DNA, the CDR3 is TGTGCCAGCAGCATAGGGGTCGGGGAGCTGTTTTTT. Its translation is CASSIGVGELFF. J is TRBJ2-2 and V is TRBV11-2, with D tentatively TRBD1 (5 bases). The ends were cut back, 5 bases at V and 7 bases at J, with 8 bases in the middle. Germline V gene lookup returns CDR1 SGHAT and CDR2 FQNNGV. This CDR3 comprises 12 residues.

This clone was seen a few times. The rearrangement joins TRBV6-2 or TRBV6-3 to TRBJ2-7, with D unclear. The germline CDR1 and CDR2 sequences are MNHEY and SVGEGT. V dropped 6 bases and J dropped 1 base, with 13 bases sitting between them. This CDR3 is 14 amino acids long. CDR3 region: CASRPSAGSYEQYF. As DNA, the CDR3 is TGTGCCAGCAGGCCCTCAGCTGGATCCTACGAGCAGTACTTC.